The rows below give T cell receptor beta chains drawn from one sample of a study of shared clonotypes between healthy human individuals. Assay used: immunoSEQ multiplex PCR; TCRdb lists only in-frame clones, some missing. The sample lists over 950,000 clones; 77% were seen once. Sequencing was carried out using memory CD4+ T cells from PBMCs. These receptors came from a man between 18 and 29 years old in good health. Some clones in this sample may be carry-over from other donors' samples. Each CDR3 is given with its conserved first and last residue. The D gene is left open where the match is weak. Not every row has a clone size; where given, it reads once, few, many or a size class.

D: -
size: -
J: TRBJ2-2
V: TRBV6-6
CDR3: CASSYSGDTGELFF
DNA: TGTGCCAGCAGTTACTCCGGAGACACCGGGGAGCTGTTTTTT

D: TRBD2
size: once
J: TRBJ2-7
V: TRBV5-4
CDR3: CASSSGTSGRALNEQYF
DNA: TGTGCCAGCAGCTCCGGGACTAGCGGGAGGGCCCTGAACGAGCAGTACTTC

D: -
size: -
J: TRBJ2-2
V: TRBV14
CDR3: CASTPKIPQTPGELFF
DNA: TGTGCCAGCACCCCCAAGATCCCCCAAACCCCCGGGGAGCTGTTTTTT

D: TRBD2
size: -
J: TRBJ2-7
V: TRBV28
CDR3: CASTSNPGLAAYEQYF
DNA: TGTGCCAGCACCTCAAATCCGGGACTAGCGGCCTACGAGCAGTACTTC

D: -
size: -
J: TRBJ2-1
V: TRBV25-1
CDR3: CASSVWRGAYNEQFF
DNA: TGTGCCAGCAGTGTATGGCGGGGCGCCTACAATGAGCAGTTCTTC

D: TRBD2
size: -
J: TRBJ2-7
V: TRBV2
CDR3: CASSTPGLAGLTSSYEQYF
DNA: TGTGCCAGCAGTACCCCAGGACTAGCGGGACTTACCTCCTCCTACGAGCAGTACTTC

D: -
size: -
J: TRBJ2-1
V: TRBV14
CDR3: CASSQAFGSGFWGNEQFF
DNA: TGTGCCAGCAGCCAAGCGTTTGGCTCAGGGTTCTGGGGCAATGAGCAGTTCTTC

D: -
size: many
J: TRBJ2-5
V: TRBV6-6
CDR3: CASSYGGQETQYF
DNA: TGTGCCAGCAGTTACGGGGGACAAGAGACCCAGTACTTC

D: -
size: -
J: TRBJ1-5
V: TRBV28
CDR3: CASIDRKFGGNQPQHF
DNA: TGTGCCAGCATCGACAGAAAATTCGGGGGCAATCAGCCCCAGCATTTT

D: -
size: -
J: TRBJ2-2
V: TRBV19
CDR3: CASSIDLPSLGGGELFF
DNA: TGTGCCAGTAGTATAGATCTTCCCTCTCTAGGCGGCGGGGAGCTGTTTTTT

D: TRBD1
size: -
J: TRBJ1-4
V: TRBV6-6
CDR3: CASRPTGGEEKLFF
DNA: TGTGCCAGCAGACCGACAGGGGGGGAGGAAAAACTGTTTTTT

D: TRBD1
size: -
J: TRBJ2-7
V: TRBV7-2
CDR3: CASSLQQGAYEQYF
DNA: TGTGCCAGCAGCTTACAACAGGGGGCGTACGAGCAGTACTTC

D: TRBD1
size: -
J: TRBJ1-2
V: TRBV28
CDR3: CASSIDRGYGYTF
DNA: TGTGCCAGCAGTATTGACAGGGGCTATGGCTACACCTTC

D: -
size: -
J: TRBJ2-7
V: TRBV5-1
CDR3: CASSLGMGTYEQYF
DNA: TGCGCCAGCAGCTTGGGGATGGGCACCTACGAGCAGTACTTC

D: -
size: -
J: TRBJ1-1
V: TRBV5-1
CDR3: CASSRGLGDTEAFF
DNA: TGCGCCAGCAGCAGGGGCCTTGGGGACACTGAAGCTTTCTTT

D: -
size: -
J: TRBJ2-3
V: TRBV4-1
CDR3: CASSQDRRADTQYF
DNA: TGCGCCAGCAGCCAAGATCGTCGCGCAGATACGCAGTATTTT

D: -
size: few
J: TRBJ1-1
V: TRBV29-1
CDR3: CSVIVGTLNTEAFF
DNA: TGCAGCGTGATCGTTGGGACACTGAACACTGAAGCTTTCTTT

D: TRBD2
size: few
J: TRBJ2-7
V: TRBV28
CDR3: CASSGGGYEQYF
DNA: TGTGCCAGCTCCGGGGGAGGGTACGAGCAGTACTTC

D: -
size: -
J: TRBJ2-7
V: TRBV11-2
CDR3: CASSLDPYEQYF
DNA: TGTGCCAGCAGCTTAGATCCATACGAGCAGTACTTC

D: -
size: many
J: TRBJ1-1
V: TRBV20-1
CDR3: CSASGWTEAFF
DNA: TGCAGTGCTAGTGGGTGGACTGAAGCTTTCTTT

D: -
size: once
J: TRBJ2-7
V: TRBV6-6
CDR3: CASRRDFSLHYEQYF
DNA: TGTGCCAGCAGAAGGGACTTCTCTCTTCACTACGAGCAGTACTTC

D: TRBD2
size: -
J: TRBJ2-2
V: TRBV5-4
CDR3: CASSLGGVSGSMTGELFF
DNA: TGTGCCAGCAGCTTGGGAGGGGTCAGCGGGAGTATGACCGGGGAGCTGTTTTTT

D: -
size: many
J: TRBJ1-5
V: TRBV21-1
CDR3: CASSPRGQVYQPQHF
DNA: TGTGCCAGCAGCCCCAGGGGACAGGTCTATCAGCCCCAGCATTTT

D: -
size: few
J: TRBJ1-1
V: TRBV5-1
CDR3: CASSLLQGNTEAFF
DNA: TGCGCCAGCAGCTTGTTACAGGGGAACACTGAAGCTTTCTTT

D: -
size: few
J: TRBJ2-5
V: TRBV5-1
CDR3: CASSWNPGEETQYF
DNA: TGCGCCAGCAGCTGGAACCCAGGGGAAGAGACCCAGTACTTC

D: -
size: -
J: TRBJ2-1
V: TRBV4-2
CDR3: CASSQTRNEQFF
DNA: TGTGCCAGCAGCCAAACACGGAATGAGCAGTTCTTC

D: -
size: -
J: TRBJ2-2
V: TRBV28
CDR3: CASRTNTGELFF
DNA: TGTGCCAGCCGTACGAACACCGGGGAGCTGTTTTTT

D: TRBD2
size: -
J: TRBJ2-3
V: TRBV7-9
CDR3: CASSWGLAGVPDTQYF
DNA: TGTGCCAGCAGCTGGGGACTAGCGGGAGTTCCAGATACGCAGTATTTT

D: -
size: -
J: TRBJ2-1
V: TRBV7-8
CDR3: CASSLGPSRDEQFF
DNA: TGTGCCAGCAGCTTAGGACCGAGCCGCGATGAGCAGTTCTTC

D: TRBD2
size: once
J: TRBJ2-1
V: TRBV9
CDR3: CASSSISGKGHNEQFF
DNA: TGTGCCAGCAGCTCGATCAGCGGGAAGGGGCACAATGAGCAGTTCTTC

D: -
size: -
J: TRBJ2-2
V: TRBV2
CDR3: CASGGAADTGELFF
DNA: TGTGCCAGCGGGGGGGCAGCGGACACCGGGGAGCTGTTTTTT

D: TRBD2
size: -
J: TRBJ2-1
V: TRBV9
CDR3: CASSVGGRGYNEQFF
DNA: TGTGCCAGCAGCGTAGGCGGGAGGGGATACAATGAGCAGTTCTTC

D: TRBD1
size: -
J: TRBJ1-1
V: TRBV5-1
CDR3: CASSQGQGYTEAFF
DNA: TGCGCCAGCAGCCAGGGACAGGGATACACTGAAGCTTTCTTT

D: -
size: -
J: TRBJ2-3
V: TRBV10-3
CDR3: CAIAAPADTQYF
DNA: TGTGCCATCGCTGCCCCCGCAGATACGCAGTATTTT

D: -
size: -
J: TRBJ2-7
V: TRBV6-5
CDR3: CASSYSSSTYEQYF
DNA: TGTGCCAGCAGTTACTCGAGTAGTACCTACGAGCAGTACTTC

D: -
size: many
J: TRBJ2-6
V: TRBV9
CDR3: CASSVVGAGANVLTF
DNA: TGTGCCAGCAGCGTAGTAGGGGCTGGGGCCAACGTCCTGACTTTC

D: TRBD1
size: -
J: TRBJ2-5
V: TRBV5-1
CDR3: CASSKTGGRGETQYF
DNA: TGCGCCAGCAGCAAAACAGGGGGCAGGGGAGAGACCCAGTACTTC

D: -
size: few
J: TRBJ1-1
V: TRBV6-5
CDR3: CASRHGLKAFF
DNA: TGTGCCAGCCGACACGGTTTGAAAGCTTTCTTT

D: TRBD2
size: -
J: TRBJ2-1
V: TRBV28
CDR3: CASGRAWENEQFF
DNA: TGTGCCAGCGGGAGGGCCTGGGAGAATGAGCAGTTCTTC

D: TRBD1
size: few
J: TRBJ2-7
V: TRBV29-1
CDR3: CSAMPGQGSYEQYF
DNA: TGCAGCGCCATGCCGGGACAGGGGTCTTACGAGCAGTACTTC

D: -
size: -
J: TRBJ2-3
V: TRBV27
CDR3: CASSLSTPPGRAQYF
DNA: TGTGCCAGCAGTTTATCGACACCACCCGGAAGGGCGCAGTATTTT

D: -
size: many
J: TRBJ1-2
V: TRBV28
CDR3: CASSFGGVDGYTF
DNA: TGTGCCAGCAGTTTCGGAGGAGTGGATGGCTACACCTTC

D: -
size: -
J: TRBJ2-1
V: TRBV27
CDR3: CATADYPYNEQFF
DNA: TGTGCCACCGCGGACTATCCGTACAATGAGCAGTTCTTC

D: -
size: -
J: TRBJ2-7
V: TRBV5-1
CDR3: CASSPLDRPELEQYF
DNA: TGCGCCAGCAGCCCCCTGGACCGACCTGAGCTCGAGCAGTACTTC

D: TRBD1
size: -
J: TRBJ2-7
V: TRBV19
CDR3: CASGQSGGSSYEQYF
DNA: TGTGCCAGTGGGCAATCAGGGGGAAGCTCCTACGAGCAGTACTTC